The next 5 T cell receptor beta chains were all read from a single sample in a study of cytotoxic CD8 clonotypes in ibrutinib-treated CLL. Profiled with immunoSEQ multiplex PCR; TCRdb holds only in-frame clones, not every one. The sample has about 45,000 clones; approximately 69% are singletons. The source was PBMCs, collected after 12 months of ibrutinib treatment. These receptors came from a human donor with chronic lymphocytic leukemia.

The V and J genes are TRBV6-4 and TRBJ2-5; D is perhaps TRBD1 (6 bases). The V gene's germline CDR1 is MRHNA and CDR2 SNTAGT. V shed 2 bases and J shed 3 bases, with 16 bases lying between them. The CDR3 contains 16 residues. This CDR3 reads CASSDTNQGTEETQYF. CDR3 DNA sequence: TGTGCCAGCAGTGACACAAATCAGGGGACCGAAGAGACCCAGTACTTC.

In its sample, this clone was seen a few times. The CDR3 loop is CASTTWLLVNTEAFF. CDR3 nucleotide sequence: TGTGCCAGCACCACCTGGCTCTTGGTGAACACTGAAGCTTTCTTT. The rearrangement joins TRBV21-1 to TRBJ1-1; TRBD1 was called by the table and not checked on the DNA. TRBV21-1 is reported as a pseudogene. This CDR3 region has 15 residues.

CDR3 loop: CASRTGLGGGFF. CDR3 nucleotide sequence: TGTGCCAGCAGGACTGGACTAGGGGGCGGGTTTTTT. This chain joins TRBV2 and TRBJ2-2; D assignment may be TRBD1 or TRBD2 (7 bases each). Germline V gives CDR1 SNHLY, CDR2 FYNNEI. The length of the CDR3 is 12 residues. V lost 6 bases and J lost 16, with 18 bases in between.

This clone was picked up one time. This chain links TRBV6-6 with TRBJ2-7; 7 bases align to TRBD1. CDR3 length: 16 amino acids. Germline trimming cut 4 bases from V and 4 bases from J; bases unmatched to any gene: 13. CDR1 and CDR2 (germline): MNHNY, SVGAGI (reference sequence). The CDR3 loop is CASSSHRQGPSYEQYF. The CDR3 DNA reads TGTGCCAGCAGTTCCCACCGACAGGGCCCCTCTTACGAGCAGTACTTC.

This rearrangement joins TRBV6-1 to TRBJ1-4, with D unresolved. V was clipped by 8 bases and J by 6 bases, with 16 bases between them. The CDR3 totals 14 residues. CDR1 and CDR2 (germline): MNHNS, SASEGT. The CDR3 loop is CASLIGGAYEKLFF. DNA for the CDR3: TGTGCCAGCCTGATAGGCGGCGCTTATGAAAAACTGTTTTTT.